The TCR beta chain under discussion was sequenced for a study of CD8+ T cells in alopecia areata. Whole-study context: Patients received oral tofacitinib, 5 to 10 mg twice daily, for moderate-to-severe alopecia areata.

V was trimmed by 0 bases and J by 3 bases, leaving 8 bases between them. Germline V gene data show CDR1 as MNHNY and CDR2 as SVGAGI (reference sequence). The length of the CDR3 is 14 residues. Extracted RNA was reverse transcribed into cDNA, the sequencing template. Using immunoSEQ multiplex PCR, the repertoire was profiled, and TCRdb retains in-frame clones only, with some absent. This table holds around 120,000 clones, roughly 58% found once. The treatment: oral pan-JAK inhibitor, 5-10 mg twice daily. Researchers gathered lesional scalp punch biopsies and peripheral blood from patients with alopecia areata.

V gene TRBV6-6 combines with J gene TRBJ1-1; tentatively, D is TRBD1 (6 bases). The source was CD8+ T cells sorted from blood, collected at week 4, from a patient treated with tofacitinib. The receptor's source is a human donor with alopecia areata. The CDR3 DNA sequence: TGTGCCAGCAGTTACTCGACAGGCGACACTGAAGCTTTCTTT. It codes for CASSYSTGDTEAFF.